These 5 T cell receptor beta chains came from one sample sequenced in a study of T-cell memory formation after mild COVID-19. One entry per CDR3 protein results from TCRdb running MiXCR on the 5' RACE reads. The profile shows about 210,000 distinct CDR3 sequences, roughly 27% of them singletons. Material for sequencing was PBMCs or a T cell subset sorted from them (not recorded which). The source is an adult woman who had mild COVID-19 (a few samples of this study predate the infection). Cell type and time point are not known.

The chain links TRBV7-3 to TRBJ2-2; no clear D gene. The CDR3 has 14 residues. Trimming pared 5 bases from V and 1 base from J, leaving 8 bases between. Germline CDR1 reads SGHTA; CDR2 reads FQGTGA. This CDR3 is CASSNPGNTGELFF. The CDR3 nucleotides read TGTGCCAGCAGCAACCCAGGGAACACCGGGGAGCTGTTTTTT.

This clonotype was counted once. J is TRBJ2-7 and V is TRBV7-6, with D possibly TRBD2 on 5 matching bases. Trimming took 6 bases from V and 6 from J, leaving 12 bases between them. This CDR3 region has 12 residues. The germline V gene encodes CDR1 SGHVS and CDR2 FNYEAQ. CDR3 residues: CASSPGRGEQYF. In DNA form, the CDR3 reads TGTGCCAGCAGTCCAGGACGGGGCGAGCAGTACTTC.

This clonotype was seen more than once but under ten times. The chain has TRBV24-1 and TRBJ2-1; the D gene could be TRBD1 or TRBD2 (6 bases each). The CDR3 consists of 16 residues. Trimming took 3 bases from V and 7 from J, leaving 18 bases between them. CDR1 KGHDR and CDR2 SFDVKD come from the germline V gene. The CDR3 DNA reads as TGTGCCACCAGTGATGAAGACTATCTAGGGGGGAATGAGCAGTTCTTC. Its translation: CATSDEDYLGGNEQFF.

The chain links TRBV2 to TRBJ1-1; TRBD1 agrees at 8 bases. The V and J ends lost 3 bases and 1 base, in that order; junction bases with no gene match: 10. Per the germline V gene, CDR1 is SNHLY and CDR2 is FYNNEI. This CDR3 is built from 17 residues. CDR3 protein: CASSDLRGQGGNTEAFF. As DNA, the CDR3 is TGTGCCAGCAGTGATCTCCGTGGACAGGGAGGGAACACTGAAGCTTTCTTT.

This clonotype was seen once. J is TRBJ2-7 and V is TRBV27, with 9 positions matching TRBD1. V dropped 6 bases and J dropped 4; count of bases not matched to a gene: 4. In germline, CDR1 is MNHEY, CDR2 SMNVEV (reference sequence). The CDR3 sequence is 13 residues long. The CDR3 loop reads CASRQGAWYEQYF. The CDR3 DNA sequence: TGTGCCAGCAGACAGGGGGCTTGGTACGAGCAGTACTTC.